This TCR beta chain was identified in a study of cytomegalovirus exposure and HLA in healthy donors. Regarding the study as a whole: The study labeled around 160 TCR beta chains cytomegalovirus-associated. Reports credit the classifier with highly specific, highly sensitive diagnosis of cytomegalovirus status. Testing in vitro showed three CMV-associated chains specific for CMV antigens. According to a later analysis, TCR clusters from the first cohort tended to co-occur in the 120 or so validation repertoires.

Germline values: CDR1 SGDLS, CDR2 YYNGEE. The CDR3 is 14 residues long. V lost 4 bases, J lost 5 bases, and 7 bases stayed unmatched. A word on this clone: Its antigen is undetermined.

The assay was immunoSEQ multiplex PCR, and TCRdb's table has in-frame clones only and misses some. The sample lists 200,000 to 300,000 clones, approximately 86% seen once, with 1% to 1.5% in the top ten. This sequence was found in a woman aged 25 to 39 in good health and CMV-seropositive. The chain is built from TRBV9 and TRBJ2-7; 9 bases agree with TRBD2. The sequencing input was PBMCs. In nucleotides, the CDR3 is TGTGCCAGCAGCCCCCTGCTAGCGGGAAACGAGCAGTACTTC. Its translation: CASSPLLAGNEQYF.